This T cell receptor beta chain is drawn from a study of T cells after yellow fever vaccination. TCRdb reprocessed the 5' RACE reads via MiXCR and lists one record per CDR3 protein. Here the sample spans about 50,000 distinct CDR3 sequences, 7% to 9% being singletons. Looked up from germline, CDR1 is SGHRS and CDR2 is YFSETQ. CDR3 size: 17 residues. V was pared by 0 bases and J by 6 bases, with 18 bases between. Study results and limitations: A weaker but faster secondary response was observed, peaking on day 5 versus 15. Post-booster repertoires again held most primary-vaccination clones (approximately 96% CD4, just under 90% CD8).

In its sample, this clonotype was seen many times. The antigen is unknown. The V call is TRBV5-1, the J call TRBJ2-2; D is perhaps TRBD1 (5 bases). The receptor was isolated from a man aged 18 to 35 who received the YFV17D yellow fever vaccine. The sample in question was CD8+ T cells sorted from PBMCs, obtained roughly 14 days after the first yellow fever vaccination. In DNA, the CDR3 is TGCGCCAGCAGCTTGGAGGACGGTCTCGTAGGGGCCGGGGAGCTGTTTTTT. This encodes CASSLEDGLVGAGELFF.